A single sample is the source of the 16 T cell receptor beta chains below, sequenced in a study of blood T cell repertoires in COVID-19 (TCRdb year 2020). Library prep was done by the immunoSEQ multiplex PCR assay. TCRdb's version of the immuneACCESS table is confined to in-frame rearrangements and falls short of the full clone set. An unresolved V gene accounts for under half of the shortfall where checked; the remainder is of unknown origin. The sample table holds roughly 55,000 clones, of which around 85% were seen once. The ten top clones hold roughly 9.8% of the sample. Sequencing input: peripheral blood. These receptors came from a human donor in a cohort sampled during active COVID-19.

The chain uses TRBV27 and TRBJ2-3, with 8 bases identical to TRBD2. The J segment lost 1 base and the V segment lost 2 bases, leaving 5 bases of the junction unmatched. This CDR3 contains 16 residues. Germline V lookup: CDR1 MNHEY, CDR2 SMNVEV (reference sequence). CDR3 sequence reads: CASSLVAGRGTDTQYF. The DNA of the CDR3 is TGTGCCAGCAGTTTAGTAGCGGGACGGGGCACAGATACGCAGTATTTT.

This chain connects TRBV11-2 to TRBJ1-5; D is unresolved. The CDR3 covers 13 residues. CDR1 is SGHAT, CDR2 FQNNGV, per germline. V lost 3 bases, J lost 7 bases, and 10 bases lay in between. The DNA of the CDR3 is TGTGCCAGCAGCTTTGACGGGTTCCAGCCCCAGCATTTT. It specifies CASSFDGFQPQHF.

The rearrangement uses TRBV5-6 and TRBJ2-5; 9 nucleotides agree with TRBD2. Per the germline V gene, CDR1 is SGHDT and CDR2 is YYEEEE. The length of the CDR3 is 16 residues. The junction had 8 bases not matched to a gene; V was cut back by 3 bases and J by 2 bases. This chain's CDR3 is CASSSRTSDAQETQYF. CDR3 nucleotides: TGTGCCAGCAGCTCCCGGACTAGCGATGCGCAAGAGACCCAGTACTTC.

This chain connects TRBV29-1 to TRBJ2-5, with D possibly TRBD2 on 6 matching bases. Trimming took off 3 bases at V and 0 bases at J, with 8 bases between the two ends. CDR1 is SQVTM and CDR2 is ANQGSEA in the germline V gene. The CDR3 is made up of 13 amino acids. DNA for the CDR3: TGCAGCGTTGATGTAGCGGACCAAGAGACCCAGTACTTC. Translated: CSVDVADQETQYF. The full variable domain, completed using reference TRBV29-1 and TRBJ2-5, is SAVISQKPSRDICQRGTSLTIQCQVDSQVTMMFWYRQQPGQSLTLIATANQGSEATYESGFVIDKFPISRPNLTFSTLTVSNMSPEDSSIYLCSVDVADQETQYFGPGTRLLVL.

The chain couples TRBV7-2 to TRBJ1-1; possibly TRBD1 for D (5 bases). Per germline, CDR1 SGHTA and CDR2 FQGNSA. CDR3 length: 14 amino acids. The V end lost 8 bases, the J end lost 3 bases, and 16 bases lay between the germline ends. The CDR3 sequence is CASAYLAGYTEAFF. The CDR3 nucleotides read TGTGCCAGCGCTTACTTGGCAGGGTACACTGAAGCTTTCTTT. Supplemented by reference TRBV7-2 and TRBJ1-1, the full variable domain reads GAGVSQSPSNKVTEKGKDVELRCDPISGHTALYWYRQSLGQGLEFLIYFQGNSAPDKSGLPSDRFSAERTGGSVSTLTIQRTQQEDSAVYLCASAYLAGYTEAFFGQGTRLTVV.

V is TRBV5-1 and J is TRBJ2-1; 11 positions match TRBD2. Germline assignment: CDR1 SGHRS and CDR2 YFSETQ. With 4 bases clipped from V and 0 bases from J, the junction kept 6 bases outside the gene matches. This CDR3 comprises 17 residues. CDR3 bases: TGCGCCAGCAGCCGGACTAGCGGGTCGAGCTCCTACAATGAGCAGTTCTTC. Its translation: CASSRTSGSSSYNEQFF. Supplemented by reference TRBV5-1 and TRBJ2-1, the full variable domain reads KAGVTQTPRYLIKTRGQQVTLSCSPISGHRSVSWYQQTPGQGLQFLFEYFSETQRNKGNFPGRFSGRQFSNSRSEMNVSTLELGDSALYLCASSRTSGSSSYNEQFFGPGTRLTVL.

For the CDR3, the DNA is TGTGCCAGCAGTGAAGAGCTAGCTGGTTACGAGCAGTACTTC. Translated, it gives CASSEELAGYEQYF. The chain employs TRBV2 and TRBJ2-7, with D perhaps TRBD2 (5 bases). The CDR3 is made up of 14 amino acids. V was pared by 1 base and J by 4 bases, with 11 bases between. CDR1 is SNHLY and CDR2 is FYNNEI in the germline V gene.

This chain joins TRBV30 and TRBJ2-4; TRBD2 matches at 8 bases. The CDR3 runs to 14 residues. Germline values: CDR1 GTSNPN, CDR2 SVGIG (reference sequence). After removal of 2 bases from V and 8 bases from J, the junction contained 8 bases not matched to a gene. The CDR3 bases are TGTGCCTGGAGTCCTGGCCGGGGGGGGGACATTCAGTACTTC. It yields the protein CAWSPGRGGDIQYF.

This chain connects TRBV7-9 to TRBJ2-1; possibly TRBD2 for D (6 bases). Trimming cost V 5 bases and J 7 bases, with 12 bases left between them. The CDR3 runs 13 residues. Germline V gene data show CDR1 as SEHNR and CDR2 as FQNEAQ (reference sequence). For the CDR3, the DNA is TGTGCCAGCAGCCCCAGACGGGGGAATGAGCAGTTCTTC. Translation: CASSPRRGNEQFF. Looking up the rest from reference TRBV7-9 and TRBJ2-1 gives the full variable domain: DTGVSQNPRHKITKRGQNVTFRCDPISEHNRLYWYRQTLGQGPEFLTYFQNEAQLEKSRLLSDRFSAERPKGSFSTLEIQRTEQGDSAMYLCASSPRRGNEQFFGPGTRLTVL.

This rearrangement joins TRBV4-1 to TRBJ2-7, with 12 bases lining up with TRBD2. Germline CDR1 and CDR2: MGHRA and YSYEKL. This CDR3 comprises 15 residues. The V gene end was trimmed by 3 bases and the J gene end by 2 bases; junction bases not matched to a gene: 2. CDR3 in DNA: TGCGCCAGCAGCCACGGACTAGCGGGGACCTACGAGCAGTACTTC. Its protein product is CASSHGLAGTYEQYF.

Note on this clone: Other DNA sequences within the sample encode an identical CDR3. The chain recombines TRBV28 with TRBJ1-5, with D maybe TRBD1 (5 bases). Germline V gives CDR1 MDHEN, CDR2 SYDVKM. This CDR3 is built from 17 residues. Trimming left V 5 bases short and J 1 base short, with 18 bases between. The CDR3 DNA reads TGTGCCAGCAGTCCCCCCCCCAGGGTTCGGAGCAATCAGCCCCAGCATTTT. Translation gives CASSPPPRVRSNQPQHF.

The chain couples TRBV30 to TRBJ2-3, with 12 nucleotides matching TRBD2. V trimming: 2 bases; J trimming: 4 bases; junction bases outside the gene matches: 7. Germline V lookup: CDR1 GTSNPN, CDR2 SVGIG (reference sequence). The CDR3 is 16 residues long. DNA for the CDR3: TGTGCCTGGAGTCCCGAACTAGCGGGAGGAGCAGATACGCAGTATTTT. It codes for CAWSPELAGGADTQYF. The whole variable domain, remainder taken from reference TRBV30 and TRBJ2-3, is SQTIHQWPATLVQPVGSPLSLECTVEGTSNPNLYWYRQAAGRGLQLLFYSVGIGQISSEVPQNLSASRPQDRQFILSSKKLLLSDSGFYLCAWSPELAGGADTQYFGPGTRLTVL.

This clone was picked up a small number of times. The chain uses TRBV4-2 and TRBJ2-7; a possible D gene is TRBD2 (6 bases). Germline CDR1 is LGHNA and CDR2 is YNFKEQ. This CDR3 spans 13 amino acids. Trimming stripped 4 bases from V and 12 bases from J, with 19 bases between. The CDR3 DNA reads TGTGCCAGCAGCCCCCAAATGGAGGGAAGGCTGTACTTC. Translating it yields CASSPQMEGRLYF.

The rearrangement links TRBV7-2 to TRBJ2-3, with TRBD2 matching over 16 bases. The CDR3 runs to 21 residues. The germline V gene has CDR1 SGHTA and CDR2 FQGNSA. The junction had 14 bases not matched to a gene; V was cut back by 0 bases and J by 5 bases. Written as DNA, the CDR3 is TGTGCCAGCAGCTTAGCCGTCGGGACTAGCGGGAGGGCATCCCATCGAGATACGCAGTATTTT. Its protein is CASSLAVGTSGRASHRDTQYF. Drawing the rest from reference TRBV7-2 and TRBJ2-3, the complete variable domain is GAGVSQSPSNKVTEKGKDVELRCDPISGHTALYWYRQSLGQGLEFLIYFQGNSAPDKSGLPSDRFSAERTGGSVSTLTIQRTQQEDSAVYLCASSLAVGTSGRASHRDTQYFGPGTRLTVL.

V is TRBV15 and J is TRBJ2-7, with D perhaps matching TRBD1 (6 bases). Trimming shortened V by 4 bases and J by 4 bases, and 23 bases separated the two germline ends. CDR1 and CDR2 from the germline V gene are LNHNV and YYDKDF (reference sequence). This CDR3 contains 17 residues. CDR3 in DNA: TGTGCCACCAGCACTCGGGACACCGGGACATCTAAATACGAGCAGTACTTC. This translates into CATSTRDTGTSKYEQYF.

The gene calls are TRBV21-1 and TRBJ2-3; the DNA was not used to check the table's D call, TRBD2. TRBV21-1 is assigned pseudogene status. CDR3 size: 16 residues. In DNA, the CDR3 is TGTGCCAGCAGCAAAGCCGGAGGAGGGGAAATAGATACGCAGTATTTT. It translates to CASSKAGGGEIDTQYF.